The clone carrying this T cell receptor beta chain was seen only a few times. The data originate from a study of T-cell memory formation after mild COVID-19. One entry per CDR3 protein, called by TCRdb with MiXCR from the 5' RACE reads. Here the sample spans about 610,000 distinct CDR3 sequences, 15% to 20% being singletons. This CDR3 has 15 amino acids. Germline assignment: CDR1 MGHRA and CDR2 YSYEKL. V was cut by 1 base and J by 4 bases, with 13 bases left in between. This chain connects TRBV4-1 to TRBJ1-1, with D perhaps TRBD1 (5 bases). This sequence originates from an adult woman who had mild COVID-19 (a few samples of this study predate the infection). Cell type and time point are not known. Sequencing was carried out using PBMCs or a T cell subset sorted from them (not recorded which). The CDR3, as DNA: TGCGCCAGCAGCCAAGGTCAGGGAGGTCTCACTGAAGCTTTCTTT. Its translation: CASSQGQGGLTEAFF.